The rows below give T cell receptor beta chains drawn from one sample of a study of blood T cell repertoires in COVID-19. The repertoire was sequenced with immunoSEQ multiplex PCR; TCRdb's copy has only in-frame clones and lacks some. This table has fewer than 200,000 clones, roughly nine tenths appearing once. The sample comprised peripheral blood. These receptors were obtained from a young man who had recovered from COVID-19. Both conserved end residues are part of each CDR3. Fields, in order: CDR3 length, D gene, J gene, V gene, CDR3 protein. A D gene is named only where the DNA matches it firmly.

CDR3 length: 12; D gene: -; J gene: TRBJ2-7; V gene: TRBV6-2/TRBV6-3; CDR3 protein: CASSQSNYEQYF
CDR3 length: 14; D gene: -; J gene: TRBJ1-1; V gene: TRBV2; CDR3 protein: CASRYLGDNTEAFF
CDR3 length: 15; D gene: -; J gene: TRBJ1-2; V gene: TRBV6-4; CDR3 protein: CASSDRGGGEYGYTF
CDR3 length: 14; D gene: -; J gene: TRBJ1-1; V gene: TRBV4-1; CDR3 protein: CASSQDPVNTEAFF
CDR3 length: 14; D gene: TRBD1; J gene: TRBJ2-7; V gene: TRBV5-4; CDR3 protein: CASSPRDSSYEQYF
CDR3 length: 13; D gene: -; J gene: TRBJ1-1; V gene: TRBV2; CDR3 protein: CASRVGPQGEAFF
CDR3 length: 16; D gene: TRBD2; J gene: TRBJ2-5; V gene: TRBV15; CDR3 protein: CATSRTSGRAQETQYF
CDR3 length: 18; D gene: TRBD1; J gene: TRBJ1-1; V gene: TRBV9; CDR3 protein: CASSLSPGTGGANTEAFF
CDR3 length: 16; D gene: TRBD1; J gene: TRBJ2-7; V gene: TRBV19; CDR3 protein: CASSINFGQGSYEQYF
CDR3 length: 14; D gene: TRBD1; J gene: TRBJ2-7; V gene: TRBV2; CDR3 protein: CASSPSRGSYEQYF
CDR3 length: 14; D gene: TRBD1; J gene: TRBJ1-4; V gene: TRBV7-2; CDR3 protein: CASSLGQPNEKLFF
CDR3 length: 15; D gene: TRBD2; J gene: TRBJ2-5; V gene: TRBV28; CDR3 protein: CASSLGLAGVGTQYF
CDR3 length: 14; D gene: -; J gene: TRBJ2-5; V gene: TRBV13; CDR3 protein: CASRESGGQETQYF
CDR3 length: 16; D gene: -; J gene: TRBJ2-7; V gene: TRBV28; CDR3 protein: CASSLSRGAGKDEQYF
CDR3 length: 16; D gene: -; J gene: TRBJ2-1; V gene: TRBV18; CDR3 protein: CASSPPQGSSYNEQFF
CDR3 length: 11; D gene: -; J gene: TRBJ1-3; V gene: TRBV3-1/TRBV3-2; CDR3 protein: CASNQGNTIYF